The 8 T cell receptor beta chains below all came from one sample that was sequenced in a study of shared clonotypes between healthy human individuals. The naive CD8 population came from CD45RO-negative cells selected for CCR7, without terminally differentiated effector memory CD45RA+ cells. Repertoires were generated with immunoSEQ multiplex PCR, while TCRdb's copy carries only in-frame clones and drops some. The data show more than 2 million clones, with over 85% seen just once and over 1.5% held by the top ten. Sequencing input: naive CD8+ T cells from PBMCs. The receptors were gathered from a man aged 18 to 35 in good health. Some clones in this sample may be carry-over from other donors' samples.

In this sample, this clone turned up once. This rearrangement joins TRBV5-1 to TRBJ2-3; TRBD2 matches 14 bases. CDR1 is SGHRS, CDR2 YFSETQ, per germline. Trimming cost V 3 bases and J 9 bases; bases outside gene matches: 6. This CDR3 contains 15 residues. CDR3 DNA: TGCGCCAGCAGCTCGGGACTAGCGGGAGCTAAGACGCAGTATTTT. Translating gives CASSSGLAGAKTQYF.

The gene calls are TRBV6-5 and TRBJ2-7; 7 bases map to TRBD1. The V segment lost 2 bases and the J segment 1 base; nucleotides outside the gene matches: 8. The CDR3 contains 16 residues. CDR1 is MNHEY, CDR2 SVGAGI, per germline. CDR3 nucleotides: TGTGCCAGCAGTTACAACGACAGGGCGGCTTCCTACGAGCAGTACTTC. It yields the protein CASSYNDRAASYEQYF.

The V and J genes are TRBV14 and TRBJ2-1; no clear D gene. Germline CDR1 reads SGHDN; CDR2 reads FVKESK. The length of the CDR3 is 16 residues. V was pared by 3 bases and J by 3 bases, with 15 bases between. The CDR3 loop reads CASSHRAGPLYNEQFF. The CDR3 DNA sequence: TGTGCCAGCAGCCATCGAGCCGGGCCTCTCTACAATGAGCAGTTCTTC.

V is TRBV19 and J is TRBJ2-3; 9 nucleotides line up with TRBD1. The CDR3 is 15 residues long. V gave up 7 bases and J gave up 5 bases; unmatched junction bases: 10. The germline CDR1 and CDR2 sequences are LNHDA and SQIVND (reference sequence). The CDR3 here is CASTADRGQGDTQYF. The CDR3 bases are TGTGCCAGTACCGCGGACAGGGGCCAGGGAGATACGCAGTATTTT.

The chain couples TRBV9 to TRBJ2-4; no reliable D call. Trimming shortened V by 1 base and J by 0 bases, and 11 bases separated the two germline ends. This CDR3 is 16 amino acids long. Germline CDR1 and CDR2: SGDLS and YYNGEE. The CDR3 sequence: CASSVFPGLAKNIQYF. CDR3 DNA: TGTGCCAGCAGCGTATTCCCCGGATTAGCCAAAAACATTCAGTACTTC.

This clone was seen a single time. The chain recombines TRBV11-2 with TRBJ2-7; TRBD1 is a possible D gene (6 bases). This CDR3 comprises 15 residues. Deletions cut 5 bases from V and 2 bases from J, with 16 bases between. Germline V lookup: CDR1 SGHAT, CDR2 FQNNGV. CDR3 DNA sequence: TGTGCCAGCAGCCCAAAACAGGGTATTGCCTACGAGCAGTACTTC. Translation: CASSPKQGIAYEQYF.

The genes are TRBV15 and TRBJ2-7; 8 positions agree with TRBD2. V was pared by 0 bases and J by 6 bases, with 16 bases of the junction left unmatched. The length of the CDR3 is 18 residues. Germline CDR1 is LNHNV and CDR2 is YYDKDF (reference sequence). The CDR3 nucleotides are TGTGCCACCAGCAGAGATCTGTCCCCTCGGGGGGGGACGGCCGAGCAGTACTTC. Protein product: CATSRDLSPRGGTAEQYF. The full variable domain, rest sourced from reference TRBV15 and TRBJ2-7, is DAMVIQNPRYQVTQFGKPVTLSCSQTLNHNVMYWYQQKSSQAPKLLFHYYDKDFNNEADTPDNFQSRRPNTSFCFLDIRSPGLGDTAMYLCATSRDLSPRGGTAEQYFGPGTRLTVT.

The rearrangement joins TRBV2 to TRBJ1-5; 11 nucleotides match TRBD1. The germline gives CDR1 SNHLY, CDR2 FYNNEI. With 7 bases clipped from V and 0 bases from J, the junction kept 8 bases outside the gene matches. The CDR3 runs to 17 residues. CDR3 amino acids: CASNRDRGVDSNQPQHF. The CDR3 DNA follows: TGTGCCAGCAACCGGGACAGGGGGGTCGATAGCAATCAGCCCCAGCATTTT.